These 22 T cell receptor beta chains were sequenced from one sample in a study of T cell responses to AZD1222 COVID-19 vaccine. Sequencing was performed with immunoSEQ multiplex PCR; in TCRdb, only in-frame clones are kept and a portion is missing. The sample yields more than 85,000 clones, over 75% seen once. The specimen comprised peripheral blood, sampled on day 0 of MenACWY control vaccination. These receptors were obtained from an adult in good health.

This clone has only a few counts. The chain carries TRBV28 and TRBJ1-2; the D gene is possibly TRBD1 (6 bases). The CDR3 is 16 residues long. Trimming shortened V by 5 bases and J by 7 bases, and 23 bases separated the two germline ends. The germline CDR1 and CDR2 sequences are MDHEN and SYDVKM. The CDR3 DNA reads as TGTGCCAGCAGTAGCCGGATGCGGGCAGGGGTCGCTGGCTACACCTTC. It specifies CASSSRMRAGVAGYTF.

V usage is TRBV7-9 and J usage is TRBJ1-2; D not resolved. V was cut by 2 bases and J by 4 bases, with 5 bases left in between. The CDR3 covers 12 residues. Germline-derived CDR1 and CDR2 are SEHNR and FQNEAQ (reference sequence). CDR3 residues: CASSLPSYGYTF. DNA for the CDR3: TGTGCCAGCAGCTTACCCAGCTATGGCTACACCTTC.

CDR3 in amino acids: CASMGAGYTF. The CDR3, as DNA: TGTGCCAGTATGGGGGCCGGCTACACCTTC. This chain connects TRBV19 to TRBJ1-2; D is perhaps TRBD1 (6 bases). Per germline, CDR1 LNHDA and CDR2 SQIVND (reference sequence). V was trimmed by 7 bases and J by 8 bases, leaving 8 bases between them. This CDR3 comprises 10 residues. Full variable domain (remainder filled in from reference TRBV19 and TRBJ1-2): DGGITQSPKYLFRKEGQNVTLSCEQNLNHDAMYWYRQDPGQGLRLIYYSQIVNDFQKGDIAEGYSVSREKKESFPLTVTSAQKNPTAFYLCASMGAGYTFGSGTRLTVV.

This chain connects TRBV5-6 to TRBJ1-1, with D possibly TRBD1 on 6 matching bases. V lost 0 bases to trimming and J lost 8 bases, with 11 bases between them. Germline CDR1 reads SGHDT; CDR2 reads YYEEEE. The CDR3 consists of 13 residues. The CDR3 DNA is TGTGCCAGCAGCTTGGGGCCGGACAGAGAAGCTTTCTTT. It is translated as CASSLGPDREAFF.

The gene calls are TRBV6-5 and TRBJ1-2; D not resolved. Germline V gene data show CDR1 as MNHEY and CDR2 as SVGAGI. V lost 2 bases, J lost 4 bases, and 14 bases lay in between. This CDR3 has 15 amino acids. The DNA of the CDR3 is TGTGCCAGCAGTTACACGGGAAATTCCCCCTATGGCTACACCTTC. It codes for CASSYTGNSPYGYTF.

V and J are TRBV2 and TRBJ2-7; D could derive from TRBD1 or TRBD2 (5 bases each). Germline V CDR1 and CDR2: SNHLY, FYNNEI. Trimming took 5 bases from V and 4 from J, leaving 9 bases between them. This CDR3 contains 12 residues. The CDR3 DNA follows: TGTGCCAGCAGTCTAGAGGGGTACGAGCAGTACTTC. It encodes CASSLEGYEQYF.

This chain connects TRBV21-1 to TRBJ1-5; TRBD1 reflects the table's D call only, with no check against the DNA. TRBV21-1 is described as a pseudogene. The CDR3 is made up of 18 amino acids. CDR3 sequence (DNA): TGTGCCAGCAGCAAATGGACAGGGACCCTATGTAGCAATCAGCCCCAGCATTTT. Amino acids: CASSKWTGTLCSNQPQHF.

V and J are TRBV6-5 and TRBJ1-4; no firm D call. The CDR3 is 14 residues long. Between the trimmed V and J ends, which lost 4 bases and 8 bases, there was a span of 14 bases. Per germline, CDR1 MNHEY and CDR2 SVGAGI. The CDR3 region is CASSSTLRREKLFF. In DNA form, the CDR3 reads TGTGCCAGCAGTTCCACCTTACGGCGGGAAAAACTGTTTTTT.

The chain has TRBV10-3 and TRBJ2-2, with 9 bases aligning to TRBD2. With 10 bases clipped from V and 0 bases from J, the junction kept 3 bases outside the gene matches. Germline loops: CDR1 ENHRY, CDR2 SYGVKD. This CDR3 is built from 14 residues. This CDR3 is CATRLAANTGELFF. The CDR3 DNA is TGTGCCACCAGACTAGCGGCGAACACCGGGGAGCTGTTTTTT.

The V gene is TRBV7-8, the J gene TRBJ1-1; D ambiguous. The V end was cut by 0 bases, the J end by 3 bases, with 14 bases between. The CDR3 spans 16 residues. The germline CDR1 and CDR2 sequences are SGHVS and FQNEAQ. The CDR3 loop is CASSLAGVRPDTEAFF. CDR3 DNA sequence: TGTGCCAGCAGCTTAGCCGGCGTGCGGCCCGACACTGAAGCTTTCTTT.

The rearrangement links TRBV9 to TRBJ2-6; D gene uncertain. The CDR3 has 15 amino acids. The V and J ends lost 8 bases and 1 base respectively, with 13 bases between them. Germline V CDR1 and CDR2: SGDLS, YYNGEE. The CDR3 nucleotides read TGTGCCAGTACGACTCAGCCGTCTGGGGCCAACGTCCTGACTTTC. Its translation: CASTTQPSGANVLTF.

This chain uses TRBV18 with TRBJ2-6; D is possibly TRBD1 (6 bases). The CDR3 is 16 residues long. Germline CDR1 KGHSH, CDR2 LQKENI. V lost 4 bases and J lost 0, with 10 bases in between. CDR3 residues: CASSLRGGSGANVLTF. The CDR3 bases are TGTGCCAGCTCACTCAGGGGCGGCTCTGGGGCCAACGTCCTGACTTTC.

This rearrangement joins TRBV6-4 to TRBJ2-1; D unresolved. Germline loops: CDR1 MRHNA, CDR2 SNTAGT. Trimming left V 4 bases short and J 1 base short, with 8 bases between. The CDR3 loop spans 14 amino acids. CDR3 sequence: CASSGSESYNEQFF. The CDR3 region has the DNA TGTGCCAGCAGTGGATCAGAGTCCTACAATGAGCAGTTCTTC.

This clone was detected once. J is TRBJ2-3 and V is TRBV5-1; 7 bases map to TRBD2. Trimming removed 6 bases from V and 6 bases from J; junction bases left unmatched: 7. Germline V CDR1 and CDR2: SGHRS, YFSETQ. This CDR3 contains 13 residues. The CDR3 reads CASMAAGLDTQYF. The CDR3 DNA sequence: TGCGCCAGCATGGCAGCGGGATTGGATACGCAGTATTTT.

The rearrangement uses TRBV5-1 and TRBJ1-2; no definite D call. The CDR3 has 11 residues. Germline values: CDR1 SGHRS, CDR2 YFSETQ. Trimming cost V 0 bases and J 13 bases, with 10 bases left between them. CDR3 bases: TGCGCCAGCAGCTTGGATAGGGCTTTCACCTTC. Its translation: CASSLDRAFTF.

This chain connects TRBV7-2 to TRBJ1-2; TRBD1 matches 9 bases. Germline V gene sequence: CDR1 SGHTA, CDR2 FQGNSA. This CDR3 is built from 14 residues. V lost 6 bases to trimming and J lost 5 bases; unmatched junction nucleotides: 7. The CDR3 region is CASRPGQGPYGYTF. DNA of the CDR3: TGTGCCAGCAGACCCGGACAGGGGCCATATGGCTACACCTTC.

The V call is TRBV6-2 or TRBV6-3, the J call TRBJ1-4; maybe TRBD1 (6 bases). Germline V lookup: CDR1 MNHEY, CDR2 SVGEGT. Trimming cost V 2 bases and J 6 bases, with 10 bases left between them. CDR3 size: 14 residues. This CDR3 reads CASSYRGPDEKLFF. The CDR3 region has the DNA TGTGCCAGCAGTTACCGGGGGCCGGATGAAAAACTGTTTTTT.

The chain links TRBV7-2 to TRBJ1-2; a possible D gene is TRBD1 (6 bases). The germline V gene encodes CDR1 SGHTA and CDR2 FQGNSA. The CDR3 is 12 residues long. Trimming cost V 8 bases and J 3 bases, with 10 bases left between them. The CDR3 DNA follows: TGTGCCAGCGTCAGGGGTGACTATGGCTACACCTTC. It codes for CASVRGDYGYTF.

CDR3 coding DNA: TGTGCCAGCAGTGAATTGTTGGGGATCCAGCCCCAGCATTTT. This translates into CASSELLGIQPQHF. This rearrangement joins TRBV2 to TRBJ1-5; no reliable D call. The ends were cut back, 2 bases at V and 7 bases at J, with 12 bases in the middle. CDR1 is SNHLY, CDR2 FYNNEI, per germline. CDR3 length: 14 residues.

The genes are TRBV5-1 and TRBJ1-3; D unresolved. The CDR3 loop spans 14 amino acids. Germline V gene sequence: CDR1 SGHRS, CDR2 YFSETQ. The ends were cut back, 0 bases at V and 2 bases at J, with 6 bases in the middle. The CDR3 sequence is CASSLVSPGNTIYF. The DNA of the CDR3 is TGCGCCAGCAGCTTGGTTTCACCTGGAAACACCATATATTTT. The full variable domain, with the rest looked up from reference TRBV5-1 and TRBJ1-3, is KAGVTQTPRYLIKTRGQQVTLSCSPISGHRSVSWYQQTPGQGLQFLFEYFSETQRNKGNFPGRFSGRQFSNSRSEMNVSTLELGDSALYLCASSLVSPGNTIYFGEGSWLTVV.

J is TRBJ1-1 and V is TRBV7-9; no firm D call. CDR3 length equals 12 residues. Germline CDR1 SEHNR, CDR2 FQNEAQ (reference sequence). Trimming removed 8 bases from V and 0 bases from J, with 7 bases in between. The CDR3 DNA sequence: TGTGCCAGCCTGAGGGTGAACACTGAAGCTTTCTTT. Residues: CASLRVNTEAFF.

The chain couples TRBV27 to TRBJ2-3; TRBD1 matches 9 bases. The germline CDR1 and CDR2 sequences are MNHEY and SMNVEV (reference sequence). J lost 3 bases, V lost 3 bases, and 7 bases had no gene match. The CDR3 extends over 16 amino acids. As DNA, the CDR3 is TGTGCCAGCAGTTTTATACTGGGACAGGGAACAGATACGCAGTATTTT. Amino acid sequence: CASSFILGQGTDTQYF.